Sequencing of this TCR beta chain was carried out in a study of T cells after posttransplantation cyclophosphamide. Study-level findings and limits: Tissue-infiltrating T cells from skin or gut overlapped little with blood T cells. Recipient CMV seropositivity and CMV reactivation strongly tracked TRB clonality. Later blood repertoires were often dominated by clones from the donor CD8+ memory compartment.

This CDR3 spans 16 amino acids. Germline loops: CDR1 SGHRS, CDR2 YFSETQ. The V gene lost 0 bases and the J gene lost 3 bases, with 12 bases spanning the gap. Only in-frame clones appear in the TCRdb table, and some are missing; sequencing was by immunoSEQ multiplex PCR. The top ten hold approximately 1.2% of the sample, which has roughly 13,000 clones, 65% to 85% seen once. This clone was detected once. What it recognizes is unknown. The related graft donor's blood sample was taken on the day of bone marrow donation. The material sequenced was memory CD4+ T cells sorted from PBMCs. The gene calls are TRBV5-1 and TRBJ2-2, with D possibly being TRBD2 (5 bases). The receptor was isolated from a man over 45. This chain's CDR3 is CASSLAGMRDTGELFF. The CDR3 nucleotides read TGCGCCAGCAGCTTGGCCGGAATGCGGGACACCGGGGAGCTGTTTTTT.